This TCR beta chain was sequenced for a study of blood T cell repertoires in COVID-19. This clone was seen only a few times. Assay: immunoSEQ multiplex PCR; the TCRdb copy retains only in-frame clones and omits some. The table shows some 180,000 clones, with about 85% occurring only once. Germline CDR1 SGDLS, CDR2 YYNGEE. V lost 4 bases to trimming and J lost 3 bases, with 10 bases between them. The CDR3 contains 13 residues. The rearrangement joins TRBV9 to TRBJ1-2, with D possibly being TRBD1 (6 bases). The TCR originated in a woman aged 40 to 50 in a cohort exposed to, infected with or recovered from COVID-19 (not recorded which). Material for sequencing was PBMCs or T cells enriched from blood (not recorded which). The CDR3 loop reads CASSQTGDYGYTF. CDR3 sequence (DNA): TGTGCCAGCAGCCAGACAGGAGACTATGGCTACACCTTC.